These 5 T cell receptor beta chains share one sample of origin, sequenced in a study of blood T cell repertoires in COVID-19. Using immunoSEQ multiplex PCR, the repertoire was profiled, and TCRdb retains in-frame clones only, with some absent. The repertoire consists of around 190,000 clones, with about 86% occurring once and the leading ten covering roughly 9.1%. The sample consisted of peripheral blood. The receptors were gathered from a man over 45 with active or convalescent COVID-19.

The chain combines TRBV24-1 with TRBJ2-1; 8 nucleotides match TRBD1. CDR3 length: 15 residues. Germline-derived CDR1 and CDR2 are KGHDR and SFDVKD. The J segment lost 6 bases and the V segment lost 3 bases, leaving 6 bases of the junction unmatched. CDR3: CATSDLSQGVNEQFF. DNA for the CDR3: TGTGCCACCAGTGATCTTTCACAGGGGGTCAATGAGCAGTTCTTC.

The gene calls are TRBV7-2 and TRBJ1-1; possibly TRBD1 for D (5 bases). This CDR3 region has 13 residues. Germline V gene data show CDR1 as SGHTA and CDR2 as FQGNSA. V lost 2 bases and J 1 base, leaving 5 bases between the germline ends. The CDR3 DNA sequence: TGTGCCAGCAGCTTAACAGGGAACACTGAAGCTTTCTTT. This gives the protein CASSLTGNTEAFF. Variable domain in full (rest from reference TRBV7-2 and TRBJ1-1): GAGVSQSPSNKVTEKGKDVELRCDPISGHTALYWYRQSLGQGLEFLIYFQGNSAPDKSGLPSDRFSAERTGGSVSTLTIQRTQQEDSAVYLCASSLTGNTEAFFGQGTRLTVV.

The rearrangement joins TRBV3-1 (or the pseudogene TRBV3-2) to TRBJ2-7, with D possibly matching TRBD1 (7 bases). Looked up from germline, CDR1 is LGHDT and CDR2 is YNNKEL (reference sequence). This CDR3 is 15 amino acids long. V lost 4 bases, J lost 5 bases, and 18 bases lay in between. In nucleotides, the CDR3 is TGTGCCAGCAGCCCTCGAGGCAGGGGGGACAACGAGCAGTACTTC. Its protein is CASSPRGRGDNEQYF.

The rearrangement joins TRBV10-3 to TRBJ2-7; 10 nucleotides line up with TRBD2. Germline V gene lookup returns CDR1 ENHRY and CDR2 SYGVKD. The CDR3 contains 19 residues. After removal of 8 bases from V and 2 bases from J, the junction contained 21 bases not matched to a gene. In DNA form, the CDR3 reads TGTGCCATCGTCTCGGAACAATACCTAAGCGGGAGGGTAACCTACGAGCAGTACTTC. Its protein is CAIVSEQYLSGRVTYEQYF.

This chain joins TRBV6-5 and TRBJ2-3; a possible D gene is TRBD1 (5 bases). Germline CDR1 reads MNHEY; CDR2 reads SVGAGI. V was clipped by 10 bases and J by 5 bases, with 13 bases between them. The CDR3 contains 12 residues. The CDR3 bases are TGTGCCACCCGGACATCTCGAGATACGCAGTATTTT. Encoded protein: CATRTSRDTQYF.